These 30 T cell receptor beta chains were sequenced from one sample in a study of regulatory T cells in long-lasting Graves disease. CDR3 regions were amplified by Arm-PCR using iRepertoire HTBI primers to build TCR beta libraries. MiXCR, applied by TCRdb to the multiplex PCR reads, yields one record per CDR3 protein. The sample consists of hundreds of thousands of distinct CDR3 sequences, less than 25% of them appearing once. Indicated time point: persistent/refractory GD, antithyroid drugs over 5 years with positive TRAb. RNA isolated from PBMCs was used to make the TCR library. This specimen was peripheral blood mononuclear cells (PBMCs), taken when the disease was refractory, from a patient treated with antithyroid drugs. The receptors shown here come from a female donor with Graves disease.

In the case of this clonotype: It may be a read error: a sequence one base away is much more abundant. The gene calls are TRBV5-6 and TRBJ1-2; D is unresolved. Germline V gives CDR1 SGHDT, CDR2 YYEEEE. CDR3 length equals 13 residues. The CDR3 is CASTGEGLNGHTF. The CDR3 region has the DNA TGTGCCAGCACTGGGGAGGGCCTGAATGGCCACACCTTC.

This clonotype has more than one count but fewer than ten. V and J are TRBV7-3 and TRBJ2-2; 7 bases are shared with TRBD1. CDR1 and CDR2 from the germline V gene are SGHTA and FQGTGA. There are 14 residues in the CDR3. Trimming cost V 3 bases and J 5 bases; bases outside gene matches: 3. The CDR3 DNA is TGTGCCAGCAGCTTTAGCAGGGGGACCGGGGAGCTGTTTTTT. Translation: CASSFSRGTGELFF.

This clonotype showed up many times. The CDR3 region is CASSLVGGSAIEETQYF. CDR3 nucleotides: TGTGCCAGCAGTTTGGTCGGCGGGAGTGCAATCGAAGAGACCCAGTACTTC. J is TRBJ2-5 and V is TRBV12-3 or TRBV12-4, with 7 nucleotides matching TRBD2. The junction had 13 bases not matched to a gene; V was cut back by 3 bases and J by 3 bases. The length of the CDR3 is 17 residues.

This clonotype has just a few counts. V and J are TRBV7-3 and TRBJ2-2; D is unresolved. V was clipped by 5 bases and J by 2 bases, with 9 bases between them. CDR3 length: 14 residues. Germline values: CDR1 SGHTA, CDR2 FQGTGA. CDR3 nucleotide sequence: TGTGCCAGCAGCGCACACAGTAACACCGGGGAGCTGTTTTTT. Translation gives CASSAHSNTGELFF. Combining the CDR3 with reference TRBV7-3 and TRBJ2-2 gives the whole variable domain GAGVSQTPSNKVTEKGKYVELRCDPISGHTALYWYRQSLGQGPEFLIYFQGTGAADDSGLPNDRFFAVRPEGSVSTLKIQRTERGDSAVYLCASSAHSNTGELFFGEGSRLTVL.

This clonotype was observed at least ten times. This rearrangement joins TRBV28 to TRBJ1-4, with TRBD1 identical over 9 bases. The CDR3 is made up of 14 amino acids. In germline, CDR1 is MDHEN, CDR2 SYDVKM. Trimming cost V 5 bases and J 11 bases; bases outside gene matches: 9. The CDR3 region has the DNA TGTGCCAGCAGTATATCCGGGACAGGGAGGAAACTGTTTTTT. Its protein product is CASSISGTGRKLFF.

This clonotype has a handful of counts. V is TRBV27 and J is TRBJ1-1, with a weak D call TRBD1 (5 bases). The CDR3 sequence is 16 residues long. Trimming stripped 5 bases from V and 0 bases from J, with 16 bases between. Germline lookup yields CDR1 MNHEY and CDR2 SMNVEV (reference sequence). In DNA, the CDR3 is TGTGCCAGCAGTCAAGGGGCAGTCTTCATGAACACTGAAGCTTTCTTT. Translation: CASSQGAVFMNTEAFF.

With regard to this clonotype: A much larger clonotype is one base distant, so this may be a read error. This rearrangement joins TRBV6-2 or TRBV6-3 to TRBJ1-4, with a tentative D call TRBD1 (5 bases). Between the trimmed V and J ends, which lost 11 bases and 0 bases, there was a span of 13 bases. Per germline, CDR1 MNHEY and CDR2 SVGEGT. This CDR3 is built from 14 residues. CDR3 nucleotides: TGTGCCGGCGCTCTGACAGCAACTAATGAAAAACTGTTTTTT. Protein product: CAGALTATNEKLFF.

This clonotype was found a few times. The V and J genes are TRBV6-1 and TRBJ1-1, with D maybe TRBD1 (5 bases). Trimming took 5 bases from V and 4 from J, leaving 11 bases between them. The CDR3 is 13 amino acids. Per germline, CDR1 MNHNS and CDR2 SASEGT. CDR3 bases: TGTGCCAGCAGTACAGGAAGGGTCACTGAAGCTTTCTTT. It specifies CASSTGRVTEAFF.

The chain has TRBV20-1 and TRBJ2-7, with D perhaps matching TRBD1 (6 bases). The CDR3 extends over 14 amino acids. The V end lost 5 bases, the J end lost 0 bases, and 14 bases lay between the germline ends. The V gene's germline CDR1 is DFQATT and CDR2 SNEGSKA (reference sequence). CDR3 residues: CSAPPTDSSYEQYF. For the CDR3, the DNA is TGCAGTGCTCCTCCGACGGACAGCTCCTACGAGCAGTACTTC.

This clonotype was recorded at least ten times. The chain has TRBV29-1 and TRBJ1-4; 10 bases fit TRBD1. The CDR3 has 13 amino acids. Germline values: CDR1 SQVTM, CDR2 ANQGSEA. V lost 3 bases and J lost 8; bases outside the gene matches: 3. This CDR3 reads CSVETGGREKLFF. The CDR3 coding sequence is TGCAGCGTTGAGACAGGGGGCCGAGAAAAACTGTTTTTT.

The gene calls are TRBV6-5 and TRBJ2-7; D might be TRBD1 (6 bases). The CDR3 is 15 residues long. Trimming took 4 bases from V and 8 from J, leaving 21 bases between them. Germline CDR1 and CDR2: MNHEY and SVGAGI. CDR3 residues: CASSFAGQGNGQQYF. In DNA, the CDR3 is TGTGCCAGCAGTTTCGCCGGGCAGGGGAATGGGCAGCAGTACTTC.

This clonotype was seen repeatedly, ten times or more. The chain's CDR3 is CASSWIQGQGGYTF. CDR3 nucleotides: TGTGCCAGCAGCTGGATACAGGGGCAGGGGGGCTACACCTTC. The V call is TRBV12-3 or TRBV12-4, the J call TRBJ1-2; 7 positions match TRBD1. CDR3 length: 14 residues. Trimming cost V 6 bases and J 8 bases; bases outside gene matches: 12.

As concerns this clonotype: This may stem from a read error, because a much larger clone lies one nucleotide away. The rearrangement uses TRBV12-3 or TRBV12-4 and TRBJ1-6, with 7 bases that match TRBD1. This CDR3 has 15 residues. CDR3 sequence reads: CASGLGQGGMAPLHF. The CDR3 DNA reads TGTGCCAGCGGTTTGGGGCAGGGGGGAATGGCACCCCTCCACTTT.

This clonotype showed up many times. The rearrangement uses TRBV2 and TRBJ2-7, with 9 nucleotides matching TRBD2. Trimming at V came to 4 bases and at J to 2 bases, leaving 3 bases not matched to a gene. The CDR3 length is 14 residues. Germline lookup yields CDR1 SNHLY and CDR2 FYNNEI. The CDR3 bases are TGTGCCAGCAGTGGGGGACTAGCAGCCTACGAGCAGTACTTC. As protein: CASSGGLAAYEQYF.

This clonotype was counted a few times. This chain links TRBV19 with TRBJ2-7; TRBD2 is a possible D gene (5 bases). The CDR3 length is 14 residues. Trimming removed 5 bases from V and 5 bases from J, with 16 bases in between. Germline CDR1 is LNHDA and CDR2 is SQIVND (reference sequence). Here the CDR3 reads CASSPTPGVHEQYF. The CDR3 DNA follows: TGTGCCAGTAGTCCAACCCCCGGGGTCCACGAGCAGTACTTC.

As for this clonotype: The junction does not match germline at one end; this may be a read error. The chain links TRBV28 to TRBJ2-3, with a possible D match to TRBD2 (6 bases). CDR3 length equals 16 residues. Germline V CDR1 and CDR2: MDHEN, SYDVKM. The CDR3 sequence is CASSILGRTPLNTPYF. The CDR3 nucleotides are TGTGCCAGCAGCATTCTAGGGAGGACCCCATTAAATACGCCGTATTTT.

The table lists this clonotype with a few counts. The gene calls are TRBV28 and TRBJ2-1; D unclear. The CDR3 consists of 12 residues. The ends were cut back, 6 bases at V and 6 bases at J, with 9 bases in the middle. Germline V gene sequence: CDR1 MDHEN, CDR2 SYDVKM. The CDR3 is CASRPIGNEQFF. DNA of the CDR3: TGTGCCAGCAGGCCCATAGGCAATGAGCAGTTCTTC.

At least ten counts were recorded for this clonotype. The DNA of the CDR3 is TGTGCCAGCAGTTTAGTAGGGACCCCTGGGGCCAACGTCCTGACTTTC. Translation gives CASSLVGTPGANVLTF. The V call is TRBV12-3 or TRBV12-4, the J call TRBJ2-6; D possibly matches TRBD1 or TRBD2 (5 bases each). Trimming took off 1 base at V and 2 bases at J, with 9 bases between the two ends. There are 16 residues in the CDR3.

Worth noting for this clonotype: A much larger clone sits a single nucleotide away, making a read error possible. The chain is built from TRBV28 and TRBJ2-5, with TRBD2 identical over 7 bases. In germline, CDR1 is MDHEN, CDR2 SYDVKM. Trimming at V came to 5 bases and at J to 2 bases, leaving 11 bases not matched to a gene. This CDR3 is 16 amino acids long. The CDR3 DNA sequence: TGTGCCAGCAGTGCCCTAGGGACCGGGGGGCAAGAGACCCAGTACTTC. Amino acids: CASSALGTGGQETQYF.

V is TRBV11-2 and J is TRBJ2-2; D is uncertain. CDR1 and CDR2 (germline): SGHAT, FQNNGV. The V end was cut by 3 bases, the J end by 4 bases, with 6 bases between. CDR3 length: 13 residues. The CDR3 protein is CASSFGFTGELFF. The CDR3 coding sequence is TGTGCCAGCAGCTTCGGATTCACCGGGGAGCTGTTTTTT.

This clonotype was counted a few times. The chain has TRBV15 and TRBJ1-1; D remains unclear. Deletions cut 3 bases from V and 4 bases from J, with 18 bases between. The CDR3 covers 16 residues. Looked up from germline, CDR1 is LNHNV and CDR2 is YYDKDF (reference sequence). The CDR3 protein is CATSSSGPRSFTEAFF. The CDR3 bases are TGTGCCACCAGCAGCTCAGGTCCGAGGTCCTTCACTGAAGCTTTCTTT.

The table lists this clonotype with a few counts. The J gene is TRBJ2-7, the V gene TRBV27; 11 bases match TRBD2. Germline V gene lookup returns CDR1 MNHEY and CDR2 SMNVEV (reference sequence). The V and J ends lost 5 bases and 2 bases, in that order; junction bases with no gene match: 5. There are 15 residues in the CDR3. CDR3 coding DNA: TGTGCCAGCAGTCTGACTAGCGGGGCCCCCTACGAGCAGTACTTC. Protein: CASSLTSGAPYEQYF.

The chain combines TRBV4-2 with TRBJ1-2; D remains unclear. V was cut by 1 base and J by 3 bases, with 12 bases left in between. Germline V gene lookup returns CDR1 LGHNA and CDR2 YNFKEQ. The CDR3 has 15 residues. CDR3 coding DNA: TGTGCCAGCAGCCAAGTCGGAGCATCCTACTATGGCTACACCTTC. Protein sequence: CASSQVGASYYGYTF.

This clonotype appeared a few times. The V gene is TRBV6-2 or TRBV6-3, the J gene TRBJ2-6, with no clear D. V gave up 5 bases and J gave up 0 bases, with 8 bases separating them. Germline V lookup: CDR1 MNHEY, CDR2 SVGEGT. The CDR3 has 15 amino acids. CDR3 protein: CASSLESSGANVLTF. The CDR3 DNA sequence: TGTGCCAGCAGTCTAGAGAGCTCTGGGGCCAACGTCCTGACTTTC.

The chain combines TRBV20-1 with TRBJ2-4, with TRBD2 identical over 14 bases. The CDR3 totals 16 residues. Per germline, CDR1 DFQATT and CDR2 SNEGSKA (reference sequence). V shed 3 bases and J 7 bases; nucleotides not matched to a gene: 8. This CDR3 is CSARGTSGGAMNIQYF. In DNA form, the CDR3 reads TGCAGTGCTAGGGGGACTAGCGGGGGAGCTATGAACATTCAGTACTTC.

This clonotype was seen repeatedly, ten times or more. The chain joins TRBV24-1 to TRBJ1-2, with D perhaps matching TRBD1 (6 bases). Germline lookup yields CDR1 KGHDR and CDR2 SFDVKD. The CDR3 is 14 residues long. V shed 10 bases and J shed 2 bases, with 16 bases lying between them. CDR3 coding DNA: TGTGCCACTTCAACGGGGACATACAACTATGGCTACACCTTC. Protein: CATSTGTYNYGYTF.

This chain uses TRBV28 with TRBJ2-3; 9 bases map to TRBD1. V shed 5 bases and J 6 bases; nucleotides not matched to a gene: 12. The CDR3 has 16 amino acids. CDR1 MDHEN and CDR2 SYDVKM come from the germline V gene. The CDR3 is CASSTHTGGAPDTQYF. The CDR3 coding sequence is TGTGCCAGCAGTACCCATACAGGGGGCGCGCCCGATACGCAGTATTTT.

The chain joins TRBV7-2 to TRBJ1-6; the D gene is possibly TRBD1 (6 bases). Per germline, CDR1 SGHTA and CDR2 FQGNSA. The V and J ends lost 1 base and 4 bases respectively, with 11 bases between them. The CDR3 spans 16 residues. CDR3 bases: TGTGCCAGCAGCTTAGGGACAGAGAGTTATAATTCACCCCTCCACTTT. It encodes CASSLGTESYNSPLHF.

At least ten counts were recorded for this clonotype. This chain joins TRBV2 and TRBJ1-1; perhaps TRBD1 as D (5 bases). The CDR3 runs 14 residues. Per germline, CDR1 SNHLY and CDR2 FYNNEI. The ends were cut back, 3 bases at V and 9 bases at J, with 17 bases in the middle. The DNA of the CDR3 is TGTGCCAGCAGTGACAGGGAGGGGTTACCCAAAGCTTTCTTT. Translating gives CASSDREGLPKAFF.

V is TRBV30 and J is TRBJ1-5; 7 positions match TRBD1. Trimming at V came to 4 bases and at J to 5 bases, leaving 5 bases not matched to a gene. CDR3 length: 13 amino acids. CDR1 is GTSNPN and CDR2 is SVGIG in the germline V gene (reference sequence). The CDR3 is CAWTTGRDQPQHF. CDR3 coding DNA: TGTGCCTGGACGACAGGGAGGGATCAGCCCCAGCATTTT. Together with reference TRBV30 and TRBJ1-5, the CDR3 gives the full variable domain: SQTIHQWPATLVQPVGSPLSLECTVEGTSNPNLYWYRQAAGRGLQLLFYSVGIGQISSEVPQNLSASRPQDRQFILSSKKLLLSDSGFYLCAWTTGRDQPQHFGDGTRLSIL.